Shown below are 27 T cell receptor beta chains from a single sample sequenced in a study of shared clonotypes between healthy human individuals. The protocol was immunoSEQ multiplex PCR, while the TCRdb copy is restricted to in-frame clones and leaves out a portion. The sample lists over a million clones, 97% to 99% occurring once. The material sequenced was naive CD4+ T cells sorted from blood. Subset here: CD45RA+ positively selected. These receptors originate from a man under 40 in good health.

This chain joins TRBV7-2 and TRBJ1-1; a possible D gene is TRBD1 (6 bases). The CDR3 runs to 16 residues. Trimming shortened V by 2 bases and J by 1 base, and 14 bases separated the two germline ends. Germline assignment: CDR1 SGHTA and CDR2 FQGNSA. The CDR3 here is CASSLPIGQPNTEAFF. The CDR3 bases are TGTGCCAGCAGCTTACCTATCGGACAGCCGAACACTGAAGCTTTCTTT.

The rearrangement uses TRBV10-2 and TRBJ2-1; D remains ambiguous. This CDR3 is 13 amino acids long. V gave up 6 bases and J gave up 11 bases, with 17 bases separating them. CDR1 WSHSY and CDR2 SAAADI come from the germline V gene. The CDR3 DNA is TGCGCCAGCAGGAACGGGCCTCCCGCACAGCAGTTCTTC. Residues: CASRNGPPAQQFF.

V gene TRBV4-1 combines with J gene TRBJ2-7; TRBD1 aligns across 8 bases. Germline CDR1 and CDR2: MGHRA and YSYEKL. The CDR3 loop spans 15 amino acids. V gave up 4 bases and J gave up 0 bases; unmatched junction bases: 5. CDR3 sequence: CASSRRQGFSYEQYF. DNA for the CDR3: TGCGCCAGCAGCCGCCGACAGGGGTTCTCCTACGAGCAGTACTTC.

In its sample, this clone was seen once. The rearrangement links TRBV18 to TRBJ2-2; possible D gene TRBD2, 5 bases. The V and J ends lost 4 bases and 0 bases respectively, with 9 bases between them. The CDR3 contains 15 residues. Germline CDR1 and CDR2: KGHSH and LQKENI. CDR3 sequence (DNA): TGTGCCAGCTCACAAAGGAGGTCGAACACCGGGGAGCTGTTTTTT. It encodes CASSQRRSNTGELFF.

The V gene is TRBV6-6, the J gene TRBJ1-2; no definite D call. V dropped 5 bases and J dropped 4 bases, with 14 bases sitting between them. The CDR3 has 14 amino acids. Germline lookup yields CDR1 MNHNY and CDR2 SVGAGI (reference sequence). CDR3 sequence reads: CASSPLGPSYGYTF. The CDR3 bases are TGTGCCAGCAGTCCGTTAGGGCCCAGCTATGGCTACACCTTC.

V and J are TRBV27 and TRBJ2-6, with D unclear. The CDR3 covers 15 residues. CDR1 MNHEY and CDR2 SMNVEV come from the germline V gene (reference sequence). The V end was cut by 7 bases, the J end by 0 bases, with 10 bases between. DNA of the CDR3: TGTGCCAGCACCCCAGTGGGCTCTGGGGCCAACGTCCTGACTTTC. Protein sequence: CASTPVGSGANVLTF. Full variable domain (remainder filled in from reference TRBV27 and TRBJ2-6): EAQVTQNPRYLITVTGKKLTVTCSQNMNHEYMSWYRQDPGLGLRQIYYSMNVEVTDKGDVPEGYKVSRKEKRNFPLILESPSPNQTSLYFCASTPVGSGANVLTFGAGSRLTVL.

The DNA for the CDR3 is TGTGCCAGCAGCCAACGGACTGTTAACGAGGGTCCCCAGCATTTT. Translation: CASSQRTVNEGPQHF. This sequence joins TRBV7-8 and TRBJ1-5; D gene ambiguous. This CDR3 spans 15 amino acids. V dropped 5 bases and J dropped 10 bases, with 21 bases sitting between them. The germline V gene encodes CDR1 SGHVS and CDR2 FQNEAQ.

CDR3: CASSLETSKIYEQYF. The CDR3 bases are TGTGCCAGCAGCTTGGAGACTTCTAAGATCTACGAGCAGTACTTC. The chain has TRBV5-4 and TRBJ2-7, with D hard to call. The ends were cut back, 0 bases at V and 3 bases at J, with 13 bases in the middle. The germline V gene encodes CDR1 SGHNT and CDR2 YYREEE (reference sequence). The CDR3 totals 15 residues. The entire variable domain, with the rest obtained from reference TRBV5-4 and TRBJ2-7, is as follows: ETGVTQSPTHLIKTRGQQVTLRCSSQSGHNTVSWYQQALGQGPQFIFQYYREEENGRGNFPPRFSGLQFPNYSSELNVNALELDDSALYLCASSLETSKIYEQYFGPGTRLTVT.

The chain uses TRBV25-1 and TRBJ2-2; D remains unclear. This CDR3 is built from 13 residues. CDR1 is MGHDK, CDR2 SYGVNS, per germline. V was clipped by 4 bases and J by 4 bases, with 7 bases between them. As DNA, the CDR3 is TGTGCCAGCAGTGGTGCCATCACCGGGGAGCTGTTTTTT. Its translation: CASSGAITGELFF.

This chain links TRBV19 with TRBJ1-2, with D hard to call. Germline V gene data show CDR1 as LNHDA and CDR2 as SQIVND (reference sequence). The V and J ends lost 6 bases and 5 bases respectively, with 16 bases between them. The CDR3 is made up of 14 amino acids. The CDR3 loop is CASSRQALGYGYTF. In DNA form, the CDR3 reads TGTGCCAGTAGCCGACAAGCTTTGGGGTATGGCTACACCTTC.

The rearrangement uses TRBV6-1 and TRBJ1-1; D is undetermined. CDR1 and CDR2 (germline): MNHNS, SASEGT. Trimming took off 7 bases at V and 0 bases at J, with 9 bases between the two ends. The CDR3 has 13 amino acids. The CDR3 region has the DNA TGTGCCAGCATGGAGACTATGAACACTGAAGCTTTCTTT. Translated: CASMETMNTEAFF.

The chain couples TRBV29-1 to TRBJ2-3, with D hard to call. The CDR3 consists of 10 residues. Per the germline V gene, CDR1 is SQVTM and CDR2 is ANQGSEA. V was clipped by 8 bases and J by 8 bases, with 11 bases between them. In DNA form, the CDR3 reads TGCAGCTTCCCGGGCCCTACGCAGTATTTT. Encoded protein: CSFPGPTQYF.

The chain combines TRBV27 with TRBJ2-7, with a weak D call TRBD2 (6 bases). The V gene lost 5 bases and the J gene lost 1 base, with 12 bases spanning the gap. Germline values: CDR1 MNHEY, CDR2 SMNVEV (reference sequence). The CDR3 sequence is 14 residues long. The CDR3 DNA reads TGTGCCAGCAGTGCAGTCCTAGCGTCCTACGAGCAGTACTTC. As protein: CASSAVLASYEQYF.

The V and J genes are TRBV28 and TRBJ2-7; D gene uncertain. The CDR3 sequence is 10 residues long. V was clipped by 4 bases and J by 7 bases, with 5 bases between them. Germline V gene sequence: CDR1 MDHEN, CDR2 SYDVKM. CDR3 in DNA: TGTGCCAGCAGTTCACTAGAGCAGTACTTC. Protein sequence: CASSSLEQYF.

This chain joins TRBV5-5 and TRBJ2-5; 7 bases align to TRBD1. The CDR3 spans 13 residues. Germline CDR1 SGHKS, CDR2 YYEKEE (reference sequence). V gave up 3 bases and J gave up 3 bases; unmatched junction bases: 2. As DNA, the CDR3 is TGTGCCAGCAGCTACGGACAGGAAGAGACCCAGTACTTC. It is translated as CASSYGQEETQYF.

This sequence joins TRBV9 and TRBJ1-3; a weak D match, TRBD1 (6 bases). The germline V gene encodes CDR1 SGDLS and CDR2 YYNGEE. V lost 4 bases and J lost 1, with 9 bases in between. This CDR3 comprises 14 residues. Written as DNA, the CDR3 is TGTGCCAGCAGCTCCGGGACATCTGGAAACACCATATATTTT. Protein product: CASSSGTSGNTIYF.

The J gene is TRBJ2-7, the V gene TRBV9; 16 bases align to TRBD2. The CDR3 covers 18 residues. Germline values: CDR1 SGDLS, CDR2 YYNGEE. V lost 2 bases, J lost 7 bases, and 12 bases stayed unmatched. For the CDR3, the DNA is TGTGCCAGCAGCGTCTCCGTGGGACTAGCGGGAGGGCCTACGGAGCAGTACTTC. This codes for CASSVSVGLAGGPTEQYF.

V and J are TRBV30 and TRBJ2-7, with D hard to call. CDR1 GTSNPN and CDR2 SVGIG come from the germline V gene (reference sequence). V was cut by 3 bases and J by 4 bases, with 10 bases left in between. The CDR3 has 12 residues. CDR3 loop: CAWSSSGYEQYF. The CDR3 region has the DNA TGTGCCTGGAGCTCTTCAGGATACGAGCAGTACTTC.

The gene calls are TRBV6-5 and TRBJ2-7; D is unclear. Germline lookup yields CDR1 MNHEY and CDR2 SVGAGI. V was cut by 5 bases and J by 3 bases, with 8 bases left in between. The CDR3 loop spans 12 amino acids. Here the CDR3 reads CASSAASYEQYF. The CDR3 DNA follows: TGTGCCAGCAGTGCCGCAAGCTACGAGCAGTACTTC.

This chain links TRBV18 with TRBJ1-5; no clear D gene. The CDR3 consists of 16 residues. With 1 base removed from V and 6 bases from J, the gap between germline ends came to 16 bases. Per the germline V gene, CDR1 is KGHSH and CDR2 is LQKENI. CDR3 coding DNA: TGTGCCAGCTCACCACTTGGCCGGGTAGGTCCTCAGCCCCAGCATTTT. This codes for CASSPLGRVGPQPQHF.

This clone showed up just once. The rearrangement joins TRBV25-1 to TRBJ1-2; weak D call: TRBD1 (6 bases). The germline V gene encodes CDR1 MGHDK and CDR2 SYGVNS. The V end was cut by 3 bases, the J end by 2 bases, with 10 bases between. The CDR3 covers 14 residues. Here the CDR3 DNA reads TGTGCCAGCAGTGAGGACAGTCTGAACTATGGCTACACCTTC. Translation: CASSEDSLNYGYTF.

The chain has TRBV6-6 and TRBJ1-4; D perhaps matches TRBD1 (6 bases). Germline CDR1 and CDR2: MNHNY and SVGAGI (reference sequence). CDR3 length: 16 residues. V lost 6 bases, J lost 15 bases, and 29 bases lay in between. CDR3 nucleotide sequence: TGTGCCAGCAGCTCTCGACCCGGGACACAGACCGTGGGGGTGTTTTTT. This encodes CASSSRPGTQTVGVFF.

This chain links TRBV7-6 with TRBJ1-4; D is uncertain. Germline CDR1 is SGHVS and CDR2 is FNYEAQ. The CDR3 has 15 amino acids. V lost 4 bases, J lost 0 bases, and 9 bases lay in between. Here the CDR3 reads CASSSTDATNEKLFF. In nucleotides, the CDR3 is TGTGCCAGCAGCTCTACAGATGCAACTAATGAAAAACTGTTTTTT. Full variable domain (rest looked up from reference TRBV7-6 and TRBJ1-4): GAGVSQSPRYKVTKRGQDVALRCDPISGHVSLYWYRQALGQGPEFLTYFNYEAQQDKSGLPNDRFSAERPEGSISTLTIQRTEQRDSAMYRCASSSTDATNEKLFFGSGTQLSVL.

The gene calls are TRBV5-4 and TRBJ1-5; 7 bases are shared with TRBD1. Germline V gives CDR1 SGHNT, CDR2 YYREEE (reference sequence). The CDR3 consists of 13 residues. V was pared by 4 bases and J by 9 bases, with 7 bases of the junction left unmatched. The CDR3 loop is CASSPDRKSPQHF. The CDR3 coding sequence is TGTGCCAGCAGCCCGGACAGGAAGTCGCCCCAGCATTTT.

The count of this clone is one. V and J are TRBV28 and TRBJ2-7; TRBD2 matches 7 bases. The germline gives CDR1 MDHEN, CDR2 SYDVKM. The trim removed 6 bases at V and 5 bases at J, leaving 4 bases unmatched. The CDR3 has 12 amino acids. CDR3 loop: CASSGGWDEQYF. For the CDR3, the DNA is TGTGCCAGCAGCGGGGGGTGGGACGAGCAGTACTTC.

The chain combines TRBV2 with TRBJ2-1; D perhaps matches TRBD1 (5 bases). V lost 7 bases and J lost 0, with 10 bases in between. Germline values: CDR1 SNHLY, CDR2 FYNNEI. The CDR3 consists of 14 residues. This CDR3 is CASTNQGSYNEQFF. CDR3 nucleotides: TGTGCCAGCACCAATCAGGGCTCCTACAATGAGCAGTTCTTC.

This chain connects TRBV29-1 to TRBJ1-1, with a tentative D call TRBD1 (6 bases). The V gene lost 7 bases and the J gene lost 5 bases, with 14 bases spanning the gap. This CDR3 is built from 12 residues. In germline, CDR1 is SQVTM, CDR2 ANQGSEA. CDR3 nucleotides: TGCAGCGCCAGCAGGGGTGGGACTGAAGCTTTCTTT. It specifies CSASRGGTEAFF.